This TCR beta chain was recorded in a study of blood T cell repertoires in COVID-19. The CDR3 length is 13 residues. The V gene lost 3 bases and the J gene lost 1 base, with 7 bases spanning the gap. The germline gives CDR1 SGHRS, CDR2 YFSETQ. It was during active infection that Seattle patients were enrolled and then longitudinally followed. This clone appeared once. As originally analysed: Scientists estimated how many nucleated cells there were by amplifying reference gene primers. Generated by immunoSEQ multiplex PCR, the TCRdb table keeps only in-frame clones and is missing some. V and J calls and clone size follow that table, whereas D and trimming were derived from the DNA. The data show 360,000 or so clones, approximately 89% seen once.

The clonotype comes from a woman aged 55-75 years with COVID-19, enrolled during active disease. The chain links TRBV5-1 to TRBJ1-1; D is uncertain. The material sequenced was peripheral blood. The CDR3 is CASSSHKNTEAFF. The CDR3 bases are TGCGCCAGCAGCTCTCACAAGAACACTGAAGCTTTCTTT. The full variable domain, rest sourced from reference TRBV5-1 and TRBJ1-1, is KAGVTQTPRYLIKTRGQQVTLSCSPISGHRSVSWYQQTPGQGLQFLFEYFSETQRNKGNFPGRFSGRQFSNSRSEMNVSTLELGDSALYLCASSSHKNTEAFFGQGTRLTVV.